The 9 T cell receptor beta chains presented below share a single source sample, sequenced in a study of cytomegalovirus exposure and HLA in healthy donors. It was with 60 Vbeta and 13 Jbeta primers that the PCR ran. Some clones are missing from TCRdb's copy, which holds only in-frame ones; the method was immunoSEQ multiplex PCR. The sample contains about 100,000 clones, 60% to 75% of which appear only once. Sequencing was performed on PBMCs. The receptors were sampled from a middle-aged man in good health and CMV-seronegative.

V gene TRBV7-2 combines with J gene TRBJ2-7; D may be TRBD1 (6 bases). The CDR3 extends over 17 amino acids. Germline V gives CDR1 SGHTA, CDR2 FQGNSA. V was shortened by 1 base and J by 4 bases, with 20 bases between the two germline ends. DNA for the CDR3: TGTGCCAGCAGCTTAGACAGGACTGGGACATTCGTTTACGAGCAGTACTTC. Translation gives CASSLDRTGTFVYEQYF.

The chain has TRBV11-3 and TRBJ2-7; TRBD1 matches 9 bases. The CDR3 spans 16 residues. CDR1 and CDR2 (germline): SGHNT, YENEEA. V dropped 0 bases and J dropped 5; count of bases not matched to a gene: 8. The CDR3 here is CASSLEGTGGHHEQYF. Written as DNA, the CDR3 is TGTGCCAGCAGCTTAGAAGGCACAGGGGGCCACCACGAGCAGTACTTC.

The J gene is TRBJ2-7, the V gene TRBV19; TRBD1 might be the D (5 bases). This CDR3 contains 15 residues. CDR1 and CDR2 (germline): LNHDA, SQIVND (reference sequence). The V gene lost 8 bases and the J gene lost 7 bases, with 24 bases spanning the gap. CDR3 region: CASCRRAGLLKEQYF. In DNA form, the CDR3 reads TGTGCCAGTTGTCGACGGGCAGGGCTTCTTAAAGAGCAGTACTTC.

Here the CDR3 reads CSVDRGRAYGYTF. For the CDR3, the DNA is TGCAGCGTCGACAGGGGGCGAGCCTATGGCTACACCTTC. The chain couples TRBV29-1 to TRBJ1-2, with 10 positions matching TRBD1. Germline V lookup: CDR1 SQVTM, CDR2 ANQGSEA. The CDR3 loop spans 13 amino acids. V gave up 6 bases and J gave up 4 bases; unmatched junction bases: 5.

The chain couples TRBV5-1 to TRBJ2-3; tentatively, D is TRBD1 (6 bases). The CDR3 runs 15 residues. Germline CDR1 reads SGHRS; CDR2 reads YFSETQ. Trimming shortened V by 4 bases and J by 7 bases, and 19 bases separated the two germline ends. CDR3 sequence reads: CASSLVAGEHNTQYF. In DNA, the CDR3 is TGCGCCAGCAGCCTAGTAGCAGGGGAACACAATACGCAGTATTTT.

V is TRBV5-5 and J is TRBJ2-7; tentatively, D is TRBD1 (5 bases). The V end was cut by 0 bases, the J end by 0 bases, with 10 bases between. The CDR3 totals 15 residues. CDR1 and CDR2 (germline): SGHKS, YYEKEE (reference sequence). Here the CDR3 DNA reads TGTGCCAGCAGCTTGGTTGGTCAGGGCTCCTACGAGCAGTACTTC. Its translation is CASSLVGQGSYEQYF.

This chain connects TRBV6-1 to TRBJ2-5, with 10 bases matching TRBD1. The CDR3 sequence is 14 residues long. V lost 6 bases to trimming and J lost 5 bases; unmatched junction nucleotides: 6. The germline V gene encodes CDR1 MNHNS and CDR2 SASEGT. CDR3 DNA sequence: TGTGCCAGCAGCCAGACAGGGGGCGGGGAGACCCAGTACTTC. This encodes CASSQTGGGETQYF.

This clone was observed a single time. The chain links TRBV6-6 to TRBJ1-6; D is perhaps TRBD1 (5 bases). The CDR3 runs to 16 residues. Per the germline V gene, CDR1 is MNHNY and CDR2 is SVGAGI (reference sequence). Trimming took off 7 bases at V and 10 bases at J, with 23 bases between the two ends. CDR3 region: CASIPGFGQGGSPLHF. CDR3 DNA sequence: TGTGCCAGCATCCCCGGGTTCGGTCAGGGTGGATCACCCCTCCACTTT.

This chain connects TRBV5-6 to TRBJ2-3; 8 bases are shared with TRBD1. This CDR3 contains 15 residues. V lost 1 base, J lost 4 bases, and 5 bases stayed unmatched. Germline lookup yields CDR1 SGHDT and CDR2 YYEEEE. The CDR3 loop is CASSLPGGAADTQYF. The CDR3 bases are TGTGCCAGCAGCTTGCCAGGGGGCGCAGCAGATACGCAGTATTTT.